What follows are 3 T cell receptor beta chains derived from one specimen sequenced in a study of metastatic and nonmetastatic thyroid tumors. Not a single patient had been given any form of treatment at any point before undergoing thyroid surgery. TCRdb called clones again from the PCR reads with MiXCR. The sample holds about 92,000 clones; 14% to 15% are singletons and the top ten take about 3.6%. Sample: blood. The source is a female donor with papillary thyroid cancer or a benign thyroid nodule (not recorded which). Some clones in this sample may be carry-over from other donors' samples.

This clone was seen many times. The chain is built from TRBV9 and TRBJ2-1; the D is unclear. CDR3 length equals 16 residues. Germline V CDR1 and CDR2: SGDLS, YYNGEE. Trimming shortened V by 0 bases and J by 8 bases, and 18 bases separated the two germline ends. CDR3 coding DNA: TGTGCCAGCAGCGTAGCTGGATGGGATCCTGTGGATGAGCAGTTCTTC. It encodes CASSVAGWDPVDEQFF.

This clone was observed at least ten times. The CDR3: CASSPGPAANYGYTF. The CDR3 DNA reads as TGTGCCAGCAGCCCTGGCCCAGCCGCTAACTATGGCTACACCTTC. The gene calls are TRBV5-4 and TRBJ1-2; unclear D gene. The CDR3 is 15 residues long. The ends were cut back, 4 bases at V and 0 bases at J, with 13 bases in the middle. Germline V lookup: CDR1 SGHNT, CDR2 YYREEE (reference sequence).

As concerns this clone: A much more abundant neighbour one base away suggests this may be a read error. The chain has TRBV5-4 and TRBJ2-3; D perhaps matches TRBD1 (6 bases). This CDR3 has 18 amino acids. Germline V gene lookup returns CDR1 SGHNT and CDR2 YYREEE (reference sequence). Deletions cut 0 bases from V and 2 bases from J, with 19 bases between. In DNA, the CDR3 is TGTGCCAGCAGCTTGGAGGGGGTTATCAGAAGCAACACAGATACGCAGTATTTT. This sequence encodes CASSLEGVIRSNTDTQYF.